The entry below gives a single T cell receptor beta chain sequence along with its context. Antigen: not known. These oral cavity squamous cell carcinomas were HPV-negative and locally advanced. Survey sequencing of tumors mostly used around 5 ug DNA, two replicates. The repertoire was sequenced with immunoSEQ multiplex PCR; TCRdb's copy has only in-frame clones and lacks some. The sample lists more than 9,500 clones, under 60% occurring once. The germline CDR1 and CDR2 sequences are SQVTM and ANQGSEA. CDR3 length: 14 amino acids. V was shortened by 7 bases and J by 4 bases, with 19 bases between the two germline ends. The data were obtained in a study of neoadjuvant anti-PD-1 for oral cavity cancer. Background on the study: Patients mostly received three to four biweekly nivolumab doses at 3 mg/kg before surgery.

Broader study findings: Post-treatment tumors with larger preexisting clones showed more shrinkage.

This clonotype was obtained from a person aged 40 to 85 with oral cavity squamous cell carcinoma. The starting material was tumor tissue, obtained before nivolumab (anti-PD-1) treatment. The rearrangement links TRBV29-1 to TRBJ1-1, with a weak D call TRBD1 (6 bases). In DNA form, the CDR3 reads TGCAGCGCCTCTAACGGGGGGCTGGGCACTGAAGCTTTCTTT. Translated, it gives CSASNGGLGTEAFF.